This is a list of T cell receptor beta chains from one sample in a study of technical replicates of blood from a few donors. Using immunoSEQ multiplex PCR, the repertoire was profiled, and TCRdb retains in-frame clones only, with some absent. The sample includes around 92,000 clones, around 95% of them seen just once. The sequencing input was T cells isolated from PBMCs. The receptors derive from a human donor in good health. Each CDR3 is given without its conserved first and last residue. D genes are given only for firm matches.

9	NA	TRBV30	TRBJ2-3	AWSGRGTQY
12	NA	TRBV4-1	TRBJ1-1	ASSQGNRDTEAF
12	TRBD1	TRBV7-9	TRBJ1-1	ASRYGTANTEAF
10	NA	TRBV5-1	TRBJ1-6	ASSAVGTPLH
13	NA	TRBV7-9	TRBJ2-6	ASSLRGLGANVLT
15	TRBD2	TRBV5-1	TRBJ2-7	ASSFSGGPHLSYEQY
10	NA	TRBV19	TRBJ1-1	ASSIRNTEAF
14	TRBD1	TRBV7-9	TRBJ2-2	ASSGPGQQGSGELF
12	NA	TRBV7-8	TRBJ2-1	ASSLVTGSNEQF
12	NA	TRBV7-2	TRBJ2-2	ATRLGGADGELF
12	TRBD1	TRBV6-1	TRBJ2-7	ASSFDRVSDEQY
13	NA	TRBV7-6	TRBJ2-5	ASSLSRNSQETQY
10	TRBD1	TRBV29-1	TRBJ1-2	SANRDRVGYT
11	NA	TRBV6-4	TRBJ1-5	ASSDSPLQPQH
15	TRBD1	TRBV2	TRBJ2-3	ASSDGWDRGRTDTQY
15	TRBD2	TRBV18	TRBJ2-1	ASSLVYGLAGGNEQF
16	TRBD2	TRBV5-1	TRBJ2-6	ASSPGPGLVSGANVLT
13	TRBD2	TRBV7-7	TRBJ2-1	ASSSGTSRYNEQF
12	NA	TRBV7-9	TRBJ2-2	ASSLAYYTGELF
14	NA	TRBV18	TRBJ2-2	ASSPVGTRATGELF
14	TRBD1	TRBV4-1	TRBJ2-7	ASSHTKGQRSYEQY
13	TRBD1	TRBV27	TRBJ2-7	ASRRAGTGAYEQY
9	NA	TRBV28	TRBJ1-2	ASGSQGGIT
13	TRBD1	TRBV27	TRBJ1-1	ASSQIDRADTEAF
13	TRBD2	TRBV6-5	TRBJ2-1	ASRGTGTMKGEQF
12	TRBD2	TRBV29-1	TRBJ2-7	SVELAGGSYEQY
13	TRBD2	TRBV19	TRBJ2-5	ATMSPSGTQETQY
13	NA	TRBV4-1	TRBJ2-5	ASSQLTGSQETQY
13	NA	TRBV5-1	TRBJ1-4	ASSLAPGHGEKLF
11	NA	TRBV7-6	TRBJ2-7	ASSSQVSYEQY
14	NA	TRBV7-2	TRBJ2-5	ASSLASTRPGETQY
14	NA	TRBV6-4	TRBJ2-1	ASSPLAASSYNEQF
10	TRBD2	TRBV29-1	TRBJ2-1	SVEPPGGAMF
18	TRBD1	TRBV10-3	TRBJ1-1	AISANSISGTGSMNTEAF
16	TRBD1	TRBV4-1	TRBJ1-3	ASSRRAGTGDGKNTIY
14	NA	TRBV29-1	TRBJ1-2	SVEDRGSPKNYGYT
9	TRBD1	TRBV10-2	TRBJ2-7	ASNRGNEQY
14	TRBD2	TRBV15	TRBJ2-3	ATSPTAGLSTDTQY
13	NA	TRBV1	TRBJ2-1	TSSLAGERGNEQF
13	NA	TRBV4-2	TRBJ2-5	ASSQDGDLQETQY
11	NA	TRBV27	TRBJ2-3	ASRTANTDTQY
12	TRBD2	TRBV29-1	TRBJ2-1	SFRAGGPYNEQF